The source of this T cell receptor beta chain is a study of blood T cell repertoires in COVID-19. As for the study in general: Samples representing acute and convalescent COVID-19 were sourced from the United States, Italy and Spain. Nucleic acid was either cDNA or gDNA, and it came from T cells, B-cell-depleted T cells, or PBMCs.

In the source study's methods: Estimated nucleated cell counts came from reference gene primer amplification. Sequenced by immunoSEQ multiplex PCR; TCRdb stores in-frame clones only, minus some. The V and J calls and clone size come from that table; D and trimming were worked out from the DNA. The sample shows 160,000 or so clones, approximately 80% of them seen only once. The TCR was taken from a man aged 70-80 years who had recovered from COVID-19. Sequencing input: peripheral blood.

As DNA, the CDR3 is TGTGCCAGCAGTCCCGGACAGGGGGGGATCACTGAAGCTTTCTTT. Translating gives CASSPGQGGITEAFF. This chain connects TRBV28 to TRBJ1-1, with 10 bases matching TRBD1. This CDR3 contains 15 residues. Trimming at V came to 5 bases and at J to 4 bases, leaving 7 bases not matched to a gene. Germline lookup yields CDR1 MDHEN and CDR2 SYDVKM.